A selection of T cell receptor beta chains follows, all from one sample in a study of cytomegalovirus exposure and HLA in healthy donors. TCRdb's copy holds only in-frame clones and misses some; the assay was immunoSEQ multiplex PCR. The data hold roughly 120,000 clones, with under 85% observed a single time. The sequenced material came from PBMCs. The origin of the receptors is a woman in her late teens or twenties in good health and CMV-seronegative. Both conserved end residues are part of each CDR3. The order of the fields is V gene, D gene, clone size, J gene, CDR3 protein, CDR3 DNA. D genes are given only for firm matches. Part of the rows lack a size; the others show once, few, many or a class for expanded clones.

V: TRBV29-1; D: -; size: -; J: TRBJ2-5; CDR3: CSVEIQYQETQYF; DNA: TGCAGCGTTGAAATTCAGTACCAAGAGACCCAGTACTTC
V: TRBV6-6; D: TRBD1; size: -; J: TRBJ2-5; CDR3: CASSLTRGGREETQYF; DNA: TGTGCCAGCAGTTTAACAAGAGGGGGCAGGGAAGAGACCCAGTACTTC
V: TRBV27; D: TRBD1; size: -; J: TRBJ2-7; CDR3: CASGVRSAQGYEQYF; DNA: TGTGCCAGCGGGGTAAGGTCCGCACAGGGGTACGAGCAGTACTTC
V: TRBV19; D: TRBD1; size: once; J: TRBJ2-5; CDR3: CASSFGTGEETQYF; DNA: TGTGCCAGTAGTTTTGGGACAGGTGAAGAGACCCAGTACTTC
V: TRBV5-1; D: TRBD1; size: -; J: TRBJ1-2; CDR3: CASSFSGQGAGGYTF; DNA: TGCGCCAGCAGTTTCTCGGGACAGGGGGCAGGGGGCTACACCTTC
V: TRBV4-2; D: -; size: -; J: TRBJ1-1; CDR3: CASSQDVRGPWNTEAFF; DNA: TGTGCCAGCAGCCAAGATGTCAGGGGACCTTGGAACACTGAAGCTTTCTTT
V: TRBV5-1; D: TRBD1; size: -; J: TRBJ2-5; CDR3: CASSSGTGLQETQYF; DNA: TGCGCCAGCAGTTCTGGGACAGGATTACAAGAGACCCAGTACTTC
V: TRBV5-5; D: -; size: -; J: TRBJ1-2; CDR3: CASSLAGEFYGYTF; DNA: TGTGCCAGCAGCTTGGCCGGGGAGTTCTATGGCTACACCTTC
V: TRBV27; D: TRBD1; size: -; J: TRBJ1-2; CDR3: CASKRNRGHLSYTF; DNA: TGTGCCAGCAAAAGAAACAGGGGGCACTTGAGCTACACCTTC
V: TRBV5-4; D: TRBD1; size: once; J: TRBJ1-6; CDR3: CASSLGGGKKNSPLHF; DNA: TGTGCCAGCAGCTTGGGAGGGGGCAAAAAAAATTCACCCCTCCACTTT
V: TRBV5-1; D: TRBD1; size: -; J: TRBJ1-6; CDR3: CASSLGGQLDPPLHF; DNA: TGCGCCAGCAGCTTGGGGGGACAGCTGGATCCACCCCTCCACTTT
V: TRBV28; D: -; size: once; J: TRBJ1-1; CDR3: CAITEDRLNTEAFF; DNA: TGTGCCATCACCGAAGACAGGTTGAACACTGAAGCTTTCTTT
V: TRBV29-1; D: -; size: -; J: TRBJ1-4; CDR3: CSARGPDPVINEKLFF; DNA: TGCAGCGCCAGGGGACCGGACCCGGTGATTAATGAAAAACTGTTTTTT
V: TRBV11-2; D: -; size: few; J: TRBJ2-7; CDR3: CASSLQVGDTYEQYF; DNA: TGTGCCAGCAGCTTACAGGTAGGGGACACCTACGAGCAGTACTTC
V: TRBV2; D: TRBD1; size: -; J: TRBJ2-3; CDR3: CASSLDRGEDTQYF; DNA: TGTGCCAGCAGTTTGGACAGGGGGGAAGATACGCAGTATTTT
V: TRBV28; D: TRBD1; size: few; J: TRBJ1-5; CDR3: CASSGGGWGNQPQHF; DNA: TGTGCCAGCAGCGGAGGGGGCTGGGGCAATCAGCCCCAGCATTTT
V: TRBV4-1; D: TRBD1; size: few; J: TRBJ2-2; CDR3: CASSQDTGTGFSNTGELFF; DNA: TGCGCCAGCAGCCAGGATACCGGGACAGGTTTTTCGAACACCGGGGAGCTGTTTTTT
V: TRBV28; D: -; size: -; J: TRBJ1-5; CDR3: CASSYQWQPQHF; DNA: TGTGCCAGCAGTTATCAGTGGCAGCCCCAGCATTTT